A selection of T cell receptor beta chains follows, all from one sample in a study of naive and memory T cell subsets. TCRdb analysed the UMI-ligation and nested PCR reads with MiXCR anew, one entry per CDR3 protein. The sample has 95,000 to 150,000 distinct CDR3 sequences, roughly 36% seen once. Sequencing was performed on central memory CD4+ T cells from blood. These receptors were obtained from a human donor in good health. CDR3s include the opening cysteine and the closing phenylalanine or tryptophan.

TRBV29-1,CSVLGGRKDPSTDTQYF
TRBV5-1,CASSSQNTNTEAFF
TRBV7-2,CASSLRLAGVNIQYF
TRBV7-2,CASSLSPPNEKLFF
TRBV29-1,CSVTVVDTEAFF
TRBV29-1,CSPILLPTRSSYNEQFF
TRBV5-1,CASSLRTGGADTQYF
TRBV20-1,CSARFSGSSYEQYF
TRBV7-6,CASSPAAGTEAFF
TRBV12-3/TRBV12-4,CASSHRLKDQPQHF
TRBV11-2,CASSLDGTGRTEAFF
TRBV20-1,CSARKRDYYNEQFF
TRBV20-1,CSANSNRNEQFF
TRBV7-2,CASSSLGGYNEQFF
TRBV6-5,CASRRDSVSTDTQYF
TRBV2,CASSETSGNYEQYF
TRBV7-9,CASSSPGGVPTDTQYF
TRBV5-1,CASSLTGTSIDTQYF
TRBV20-1,CSASGHLNSYEQYF
TRBV18,CASSRAIANTGELFF
TRBV20-1,CSARELGLAGPYNEQFF
TRBV28,CASSLIAATDTQYF
TRBV6-2/TRBV6-3,CASRTSTEGSYGYTF
TRBV5-6,CASSLPTNSYNEQFF
TRBV7-9,CASSYPSSPLHF
TRBV7-2,CASSLAVVASGSYNEQFF
TRBV30,CAWSRRQDYGYTF
TRBV11-2,CASSLGPEQFF
TRBV28,CASSLGGRDEKLFF
TRBV7-7,CASSLSLAGAQTQYF
TRBV27,CASRTLYGSASPQHF
TRBV11-2,CASGPGQLTEQYF
TRBV5-1,CASSLAPSTGELFF
TRBV7-9,CASSLGGAAIVYGYTF
TRBV28,CASVTAQQMYF
TRBV25-1,CASSEVGEQYF
TRBV28,CASSSRGLAGKGNTGELFF
TRBV6-6,CASSYRGTSGPTRNTGELFF
TRBV15,CATSPRGTGYPGKLFF
TRBV7-2,CASRQQGRLNTEAFF
TRBV29-1,CSGTLARSYNEQFF
TRBV20-1,CSASRRDFISSYNEQFF
TRBV4-3,CASSQNTDRGHEQFF
TRBV27,CASSTRQGAVADTQYF
TRBV12-3/TRBV12-4,CASSLQGAHRYF
TRBV20-1,CSARAVSTDTQYF
TRBV12-3/TRBV12-4,CASSSQYSQPQHF
TRBV5-6,CTSSQGQIFHYEQYF
TRBV20-1,CSARDRLAGVSTEQYF
TRBV2,CASRPGEGGNEQYF
TRBV20-1,CSARAPGQGSLDTQYF